These 23 T cell receptor beta chains were sequenced from one sample in a study of CD8 T cells in Susac syndrome. Random-hexamer reverse transcription was applied to about 0.45 to 1 ug RNA. TCRdb itself ran the immunoSEQ multiplex PCR reads through MiXCR, one entry per CDR3 protein. Found here are 180,000 or so distinct CDR3 sequences, over 85% of them singletons; the top ten hold around 0.11%. Material: CD4+ T cells from PBMCs. Every receptor here comes from a human donor in good health.

The chain employs TRBV20-1 and TRBJ1-5; D gene unclear. V lost 4 bases, J lost 2 bases, and 6 bases lay in between. Germline loops: CDR1 DFQATT, CDR2 SNEGSKA (reference sequence). This CDR3 region has 12 residues. CDR3 amino acids: CSATGGNQPQHF. The CDR3 DNA sequence: TGCAGTGCTACCGGGGGCAATCAGCCCCAGCATTTT.

The chain employs TRBV20-1 and TRBJ2-3; 9 nucleotides align to TRBD2. The ends lost 6 bases at V and 3 bases at J; junction bases unmatched: 10. The CDR3 covers 15 residues. Germline CDR1 reads DFQATT; CDR2 reads SNEGSKA (reference sequence). CDR3 protein: CSAFPPGLATDTQYF. CDR3 nucleotide sequence: TGCAGTGCCTTCCCCCCGGGACTAGCAACAGATACGCAGTATTTT.

The gene calls are TRBV20-1 and TRBJ1-3; D gene uncertain. Per the germline V gene, CDR1 is DFQATT and CDR2 is SNEGSKA (reference sequence). The CDR3 has 14 amino acids. V lost 1 base and J 4 bases, leaving 11 bases between the germline ends. The CDR3 spells CSARVPWEGNTIYF. CDR3 sequence (DNA): TGCAGTGCTAGAGTGCCGTGGGAAGGAAACACCATATATTTT.

The gene calls are TRBV30 and TRBJ2-2, with D perhaps TRBD1 (6 bases). V shed 1 base and J shed 2 bases, with 8 bases lying between them. The germline V gene has CDR1 GTSNPN and CDR2 SVGIG (reference sequence). The CDR3 covers 14 residues. The CDR3 sequence is CAWSADRNTGELFF. The CDR3 DNA reads TGTGCCTGGAGTGCGGACAGAAACACCGGGGAGCTGTTTTTT.

The J gene is TRBJ2-7, the V gene TRBV20-1; D perhaps matches TRBD2 (6 bases). Between the trimmed V and J ends, which lost 6 bases and 3 bases, there was a span of 12 bases. There are 12 residues in the CDR3. Germline V CDR1 and CDR2: DFQATT, SNEGSKA (reference sequence). CDR3 loop: CSAQRAFYEQYF. Written as DNA, the CDR3 is TGCAGTGCCCAGCGGGCTTTCTACGAGCAGTACTTC.

The rearrangement links TRBV6-2 or TRBV6-3 to TRBJ2-5, with 8 positions matching TRBD2. Germline CDR1 is MNHEY and CDR2 is SVGEGT. Trimming removed 2 bases from V and 1 base from J; junction bases left unmatched: 3. The CDR3 has 15 amino acids. CDR3 sequence: CASSYGGRPQETQYF. The CDR3 bases are TGTGCCAGCAGTTACGGCGGGAGGCCCCAAGAGACCCAGTACTTC.

The J gene is TRBJ1-1, the V gene TRBV7-2; D call uncertain. CDR1 is SGHTA, CDR2 FQGNSA, per germline. The V end lost 3 bases, the J end lost 4 bases, and 6 bases lay between the germline ends. The CDR3 has 12 amino acids. The CDR3 sequence: CASSFLSTEAFF. As DNA, the CDR3 is TGTGCCAGCAGCTTCTTGAGCACTGAAGCTTTCTTT.

The chain uses TRBV6-5 and TRBJ2-7, with no clear D. Deletions cut 7 bases from V and 2 bases from J, with 12 bases between. CDR1 and CDR2 from the germline V gene are MNHEY and SVGAGI. The CDR3 contains 13 residues. The DNA for the CDR3 is TGTGCCAGCACAAGACGGAACCCCTACGAGCAGTACTTC. Protein product: CASTRRNPYEQYF.

The chain uses TRBV6-5 and TRBJ2-3, with D unresolved. The germline V and J ends were trimmed by 2 bases and 4 bases, with 7 bases remaining between them. The CDR3 extends over 13 amino acids. The V gene's germline CDR1 is MNHEY and CDR2 SVGAGI. DNA of the CDR3: TGTGCCAGCAGTTACGGGCACGCAGATACGCAGTATTTT. Its translation is CASSYGHADTQYF.

This clonotype was seen a handful of times. The chain uses TRBV24-1 and TRBJ2-5; D is undetermined. The CDR3 consists of 12 residues. The V end was cut by 1 base, the J end by 4 bases, with 3 bases between. CDR1 is KGHDR and CDR2 is SFDVKD in the germline V gene. The CDR3 bases are TGTGCCACCAGTGATTTTGGAGAGACCCAGTACTTC. Protein sequence: CATSDFGETQYF.

This clonotype was found once. V gene TRBV14 combines with J gene TRBJ1-1; D ambiguous. The ends were cut back, 3 bases at V and 1 base at J, with 9 bases in the middle. The germline CDR1 and CDR2 sequences are SGHDN and FVKESK. This CDR3 is 14 amino acids long. The CDR3 loop is CASSQVLTNTEAFF. The CDR3 region has the DNA TGTGCCAGCAGCCAGGTTCTTACGAACACTGAAGCTTTCTTT.

V gene TRBV28 combines with J gene TRBJ1-5, with no clear D. The ends were cut back, 3 bases at V and 11 bases at J, with 14 bases in the middle. In germline, CDR1 is MDHEN, CDR2 SYDVKM. CDR3 length equals 13 residues. In nucleotides, the CDR3 is TGTGCCAGCAGTTTGCAATCCACCGGGACCCAGCATTTT. Protein product: CASSLQSTGTQHF.

The rearrangement uses TRBV29-1 and TRBJ2-7, with D unresolved. In germline, CDR1 is SQVTM, CDR2 ANQGSEA. With 7 bases removed from V and 3 bases from J, the gap between germline ends came to 10 bases. CDR3 size: 11 residues. The CDR3 sequence: CSARTFYEQYF. In DNA, the CDR3 is TGCAGCGCCAGGACCTTCTACGAGCAGTACTTC.

V gene TRBV6-5 combines with J gene TRBJ2-3, with 9 bases that match TRBD2. In germline, CDR1 is MNHEY, CDR2 SVGAGI. The ends lost 3 bases at V and 5 bases at J; junction bases unmatched: 12. CDR3 size: 17 residues. The CDR3 DNA follows: TGTGCCAGCAGTTATGGGTGGATAGCGGGAGTTCAAGATACGCAGTATTTT. Its protein is CASSYGWIAGVQDTQYF.

The chain couples TRBV30 to TRBJ2-1; D unclear. V dropped 6 bases and J dropped 7 bases, with 10 bases sitting between them. Germline V gene lookup returns CDR1 GTSNPN and CDR2 SVGIG (reference sequence). The CDR3 consists of 11 residues. The CDR3 DNA is TGTGCCTGCAGGCCGGAAAATGAGCAGTTCTTC. Protein product: CACRPENEQFF.

CDR3 nucleotide sequence: TGCGCCAGCAGCAGGGAGGCAGACTATGGCTACACCTTC. Its translation: CASSREADYGYTF. V gene TRBV5-1 combines with J gene TRBJ1-2, with D unclear. The length of the CDR3 is 13 residues. V was cut by 4 bases and J by 3 bases, with 10 bases left in between. Looked up from germline, CDR1 is SGHRS and CDR2 is YFSETQ.

This rearrangement joins TRBV9 to TRBJ2-5; TRBD2 matches 13 bases. The germline V gene has CDR1 SGDLS and CDR2 YYNGEE. This CDR3 has 18 residues. The V and J ends lost 0 bases and 2 bases, in that order; junction bases with no gene match: 7. The DNA of the CDR3 is TGTGCCAGCAGCGTAGGGCAACCGGGACTAGCGGGACAAGAGACCCAGTACTTC. Encoded protein: CASSVGQPGLAGQETQYF.

The chain has TRBV5-4 and TRBJ2-5; 7 nucleotides line up with TRBD1. The CDR3 contains 13 residues. Germline CDR1 is SGHNT and CDR2 is YYREEE (reference sequence). V was pared by 3 bases and J by 2 bases, with 1 base of the junction left unmatched. For the CDR3, the DNA is TGTGCCAGCAGCTGGACAGGACAAGAGACCCAGTACTTC. Translated, it gives CASSWTGQETQYF.

The J gene is TRBJ1-2, the V gene TRBV3-1; no firm D call. The CDR3 loop spans 13 amino acids. V shed 1 base and J shed 1 base, with 4 bases lying between them. Germline V gene sequence: CDR1 LGHDT, CDR2 YNNKEL (reference sequence). Written as DNA, the CDR3 is TGTGCCAGCAGCCAAGGGATTAACTATGGCTACACCTTC. This translates into CASSQGINYGYTF.

This rearrangement joins TRBV20-1 to TRBJ2-5, with D possibly being TRBD2 (5 bases). Trimming cost V 5 bases and J 5 bases, with 12 bases left between them. This CDR3 region has 12 residues. Germline CDR1 is DFQATT and CDR2 is SNEGSKA (reference sequence). CDR3 bases: TGCAGTGCTTCGAATCGCGGGGAGACCCAGTACTTC. It encodes CSASNRGETQYF.

This chain connects TRBV4-2 to TRBJ2-5, with 10 bases fitting TRBD2. CDR1 is LGHNA, CDR2 YNFKEQ, per germline. CDR3 length: 19 residues. Unmatched junction bases numbered 14, after V lost 0 bases and J lost 4 bases. The DNA for the CDR3 is TGTGCCAGCAGCCAAGATAAGTGGTGGGAGCGGGAGGGCGGAGAGACCCAGTACTTC. Its protein is CASSQDKWWEREGGETQYF.

V and J are TRBV20-1 and TRBJ2-6, with D possibly matching TRBD1 (5 bases). V lost 5 bases, J lost 4 bases, and 12 bases lay in between. The V gene's germline CDR1 is DFQATT and CDR2 SNEGSKA (reference sequence). The CDR3 has 14 amino acids. CDR3: CSASRVAGANVLTF. The DNA for the CDR3 is TGCAGTGCTTCCAGGGTAGCCGGGGCCAACGTCCTGACTTTC.

The chain links TRBV5-1 to TRBJ2-5, with 7 bases aligning to TRBD1. V was clipped by 4 bases and J by 4 bases; unmatched bases: 7. The length of the CDR3 is 14 residues. Germline V CDR1 and CDR2: SGHRS, YFSETQ. CDR3 sequence: CASSLRQGLETQYF. For the CDR3, the DNA is TGCGCCAGCAGCCTTCGACAGGGATTAGAGACCCAGTACTTC. Full variable domain (missing parts from reference TRBV5-1 and TRBJ2-5): KAGVTQTPRYLIKTRGQQVTLSCSPISGHRSVSWYQQTPGQGLQFLFEYFSETQRNKGNFPGRFSGRQFSNSRSEMNVSTLELGDSALYLCASSLRQGLETQYFGPGTRLLVL.